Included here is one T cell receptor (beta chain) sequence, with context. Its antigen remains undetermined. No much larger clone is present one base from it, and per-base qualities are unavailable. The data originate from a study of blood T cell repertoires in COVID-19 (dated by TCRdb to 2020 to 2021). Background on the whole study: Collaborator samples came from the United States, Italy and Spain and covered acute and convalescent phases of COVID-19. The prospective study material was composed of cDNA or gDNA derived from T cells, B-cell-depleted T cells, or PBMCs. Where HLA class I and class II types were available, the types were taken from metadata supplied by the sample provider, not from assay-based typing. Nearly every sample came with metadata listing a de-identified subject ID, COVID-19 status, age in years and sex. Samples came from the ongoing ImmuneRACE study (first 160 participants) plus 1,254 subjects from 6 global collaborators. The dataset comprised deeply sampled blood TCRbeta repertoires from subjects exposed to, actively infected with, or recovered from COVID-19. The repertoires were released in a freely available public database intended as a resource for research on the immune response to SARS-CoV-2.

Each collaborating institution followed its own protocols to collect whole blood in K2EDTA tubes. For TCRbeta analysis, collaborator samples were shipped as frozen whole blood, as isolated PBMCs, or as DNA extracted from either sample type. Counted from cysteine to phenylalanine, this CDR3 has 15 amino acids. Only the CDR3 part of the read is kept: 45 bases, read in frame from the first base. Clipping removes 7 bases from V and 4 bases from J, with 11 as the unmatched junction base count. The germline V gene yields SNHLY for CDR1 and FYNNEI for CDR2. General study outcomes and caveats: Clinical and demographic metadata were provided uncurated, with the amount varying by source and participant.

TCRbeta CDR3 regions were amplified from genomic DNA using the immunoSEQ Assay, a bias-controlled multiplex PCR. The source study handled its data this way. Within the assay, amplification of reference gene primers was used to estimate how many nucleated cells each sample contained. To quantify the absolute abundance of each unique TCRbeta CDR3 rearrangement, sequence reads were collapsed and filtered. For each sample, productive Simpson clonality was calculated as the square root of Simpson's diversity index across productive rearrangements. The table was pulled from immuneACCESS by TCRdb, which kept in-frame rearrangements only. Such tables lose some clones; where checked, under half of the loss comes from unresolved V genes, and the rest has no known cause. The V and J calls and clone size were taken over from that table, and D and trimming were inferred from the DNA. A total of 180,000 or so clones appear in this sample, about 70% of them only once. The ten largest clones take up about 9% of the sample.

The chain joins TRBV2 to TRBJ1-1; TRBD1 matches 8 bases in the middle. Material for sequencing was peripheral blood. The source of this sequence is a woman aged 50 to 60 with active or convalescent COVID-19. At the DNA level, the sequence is TGTGCCAGCAAAGACAGGGGTTGGGGAGGCACTGAAGCTTTCTTT. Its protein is CASKDRGWGGTEAFF. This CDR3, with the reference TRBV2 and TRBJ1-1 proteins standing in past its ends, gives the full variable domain EPEVTQTPSHQVTQMGQEVILRCVPISNHLYFYWYRQILGQKVEFLVSFYNNEISEKSEIFDDQFSVERPDGSNFTLKIRSTKLEDSAMYFCASKDRGWGGTEAFFGQGTRLTVV.